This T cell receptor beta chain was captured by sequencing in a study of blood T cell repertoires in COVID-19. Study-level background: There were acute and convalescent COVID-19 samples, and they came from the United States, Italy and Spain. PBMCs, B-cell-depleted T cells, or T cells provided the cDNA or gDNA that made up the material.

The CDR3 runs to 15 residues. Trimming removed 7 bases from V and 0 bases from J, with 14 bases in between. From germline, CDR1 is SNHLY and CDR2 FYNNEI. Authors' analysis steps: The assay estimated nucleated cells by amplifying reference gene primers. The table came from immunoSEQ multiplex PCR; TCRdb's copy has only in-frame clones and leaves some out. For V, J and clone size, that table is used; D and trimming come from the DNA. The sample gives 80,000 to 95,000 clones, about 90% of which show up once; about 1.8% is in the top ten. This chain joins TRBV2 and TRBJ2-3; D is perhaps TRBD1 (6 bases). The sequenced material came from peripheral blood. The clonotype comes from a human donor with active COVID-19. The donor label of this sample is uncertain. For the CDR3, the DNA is TGTGCCAGCATACGCCAGGGGAAGAGCACAGATACGCAGTATTTT. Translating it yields CASIRQGKSTDTQYF.